What follows describes a single T cell receptor (beta chain). Its antigen is still unknown. The input lacks base qualities; no much larger clone sits a single base away. Genomic DNA was isolated from the sorted cells so that the TCRbeta CDR3 region could be sequenced. The immunoSEQ Assay was used for sequencing of TCRbeta CDR3 regions. The clones in this table, taken by TCRdb from immuneACCESS, are in-frame only. Not every clone is retained; where verified, under half of the shortfall comes from an unresolved V gene, and the cause of the rest is unknown. Here the sample has 75,000 to 100,000 clones; 84% occur a single time. The top ten constitute less than 6% of the sample. This sample is part of a study of OX40 agonist ivuxolimab in advanced cancers. Looking at the study overall: Ivuxolimab was a fully human IgG2 agonistic monoclonal antibody targeting the costimulatory receptor OX40 (CD134). Peripheral TCRbeta sequencing was intended to test whether TCR sequence diversity was altered and clonal T-cell expansion was caused by ivuxolimab. Patients were allowed to have had prior anti-PD-1, anti-PD-L1 or anti-CTLA-4 therapy, and 30% to 40% of the dose-escalation patients had previously received checkpoint inhibitors. Intravenous ivuxolimab was administered to patients every 2 weeks at six dose levels: 0.01, 0.1, 0.3, 1.5, 3 and 10 mg/kg. Three dose-escalation patients achieved partial responses, one with hepatocellular carcinoma and two with cutaneous melanoma. The monotherapy dose-escalation portion (N ≈ 55 patients) of the phase I ivuxolimab trial is reported in the paper. Of the approximately 53 patients in dose escalation, approximately 20 had hepatocellular carcinoma, some 15 had melanoma, 9 had renal cell carcinoma and 9 had head and neck cancer. In the dose-escalation cohort, 82.7% of patients were male, and the mean age was about 55 years, with a range of 23 to 79. Study-level results and caveats: At doses of 0.1 to 3.0 mg/kg, clonal expansion of both CD4+ and CD8+ T cells in blood was seen between baseline and week 6. Antigen specificity was not determined for the clonally expanded peripheral T cells. Partial responders in the 0.1-3.0 mg/kg groups had among the lowest normalized peripheral clonal expansion, especially among CD8+ T cells. Low levels of normalized T-cell clonal expansion were also shown by some nonresponding patients. After ivuxolimab, more expanded clones were found on average in CD8+ T cells than in CD4+ T cells.

Patients with a history of autoimmune disease or receiving systemic immunosuppression were excluded from the trial. Peripheral blood for TCR sequencing was collected from all dose cohorts at baseline, on cycle 4 day 1, and on cycle 7 day 1. The samples were drawn from a first-in-human, open-label, multicenter phase I dose-escalation trial of ivuxolimab. Adults with locally advanced or metastatic melanoma, renal cell, hepatocellular, or head and neck squamous cell carcinoma were enrolled in the trial. Before TCR sequencing, CD4+ and CD8+ T cells were separately sorted from peripheral blood. The germline V gene (reference sequence) provides CDR1 LNHDA and CDR2 SQIVND. Here V drops 7 bases and J drops 6 bases, and the junction holds 8 bases not matched to any gene. From its cysteine to its phenylalanine, the CDR3 spans 14 amino acids. The kept DNA is CDR3 alone, 42 bases in frame from the first base.

Recombination connected TRBV19 to TRBJ2-3; TRBD2 matches 9 bases in the middle. This clonotype originated in an adult with an advanced solid tumor such as melanoma, head and neck, liver or kidney cancer. Sequenced here: CD4+ or CD8+ T cells sorted from blood, sampled in a trial of the OX40 agonist ivuxolimab. The DNA sequence is TGTGCCAGTACAGTCCGCGGGAGGGGGGATACGCAGTATTTT. This gives the protein CASTVRGRGDTQYF.